The 8 T cell receptor beta chains below were found in one sample sequenced in a study of human T cells and chemical hapten exposure. Time point described: pre-sensitization, week 0. Treatment defined: therapeutic diphenylcyclopropenone sensitization with weekly scalp DPC. TCRdb analysed the RACE reads with MiXCR anew, one entry per CDR3 protein. This table holds 180,000 or so distinct CDR3 sequences, approximately 31% found once. The sample was whole blood, taken in connection with sensitization to the hapten diphenylcyclopropenone (DPC). The source of these receptors is a woman aged 25 to 39 with alopecia areata. Some clones in this sample may be carry-over from other donors' samples.

V usage is TRBV2 and J usage is TRBJ2-5; D ambiguous. Germline lookup yields CDR1 SNHLY and CDR2 FYNNEI. The CDR3 has 14 amino acids. The ends were cut back, 3 bases at V and 2 bases at J, with 10 bases in the middle. CDR3 sequence: CASSDRTAQETQYF. The CDR3, as DNA: TGTGCCAGCAGTGATCGGACGGCGCAAGAGACCCAGTACTTC.

The rearrangement uses TRBV4-3 and TRBJ1-3; D possibly corresponds to TRBD1 (5 bases). Germline assignment: CDR1 LGHNA and CDR2 YSLEER. The CDR3 extends over 16 amino acids. The V and J ends lost 0 bases and 3 bases respectively, with 12 bases between them. The DNA for the CDR3 is TGCGCCAGCAGCCAAGATCTAGCGGGGGGTGGAAACACCATATATTTT. Translation gives CASSQDLAGGGNTIYF.

In its sample, this clonotype was seen a few times. For the CDR3, the DNA is TGTGCCAGCAGCTTATCGGGGAATAATTCACCCCTCCACTTT. It codes for CASSLSGNNSPLHF. The rearrangement links TRBV11-2 to TRBJ1-6, with no clear D. Germline V gene sequence: CDR1 SGHAT, CDR2 FQNNGV. The CDR3 sequence is 14 residues long. Trimming removed 2 bases from V and 5 bases from J, with 7 bases in between.

The chain recombines TRBV6-1 with TRBJ1-1; tentatively, D is TRBD1 (6 bases). Germline loops: CDR1 MNHNS, CDR2 SASEGT. CDR3 length: 13 amino acids. The V end lost 7 bases, the J end lost 10 bases, and 19 bases lay between the germline ends. The CDR3 DNA is TGTGCCAGCATCCCGACCCTACAGGGCCGAGCTTTCTTT. Protein: CASIPTLQGRAFF.

This clonotype showed up just a few times. The chain links TRBV5-4 to TRBJ2-7, with 7 bases identical to TRBD2. The CDR3 is 15 amino acids. The germline gives CDR1 SGHNT, CDR2 YYREEE (reference sequence). The V and J ends lost 4 bases and 4 bases, in that order; junction bases with no gene match: 11. The CDR3 reads CASSRTGTNPYEQYF. DNA of the CDR3: TGTGCCAGCAGCCGTACCGGGACTAATCCTTACGAGCAGTACTTC.

This chain links TRBV7-2 with TRBJ2-3; D not certain. V lost 9 bases to trimming and J lost 2 bases, with 12 bases between them. Germline lookup yields CDR1 SGHTA and CDR2 FQGNSA. The CDR3 has 13 residues. The CDR3 sequence: CASSGYYTDTQYF. The CDR3 DNA sequence: TGTGCCAGTAGTGGGTATTACACAGATACGCAGTATTTT.

The chain carries TRBV5-5 and TRBJ1-1, with D possibly TRBD1 on 5 matching bases. V lost 4 bases, J lost 9 bases, and 22 bases lay in between. This CDR3 has 15 amino acids. Germline CDR1 is SGHKS and CDR2 is YYEKEE (reference sequence). CDR3 region: CASSVVPQMGGKAFF. The CDR3, as DNA: TGTGCCAGCAGCGTGGTGCCCCAAATGGGGGGGAAAGCTTTCTTT.

This chain joins TRBV7-2 and TRBJ2-3; the D is unclear. With 1 base removed from V and 2 bases from J, the gap between germline ends came to 7 bases. The germline V gene has CDR1 SGHTA and CDR2 FQGNSA. The CDR3 totals 14 residues. As DNA, the CDR3 is TGTGCCAGCAGCTTAGAAGGCGCCACAGATACGCAGTATTTT. The encoded protein is CASSLEGATDTQYF.